Following are 8 T cell receptor beta chains from one sample sequenced in a study of blood T cell repertoires in COVID-19. Repertoires were generated with immunoSEQ multiplex PCR, while TCRdb's copy carries only in-frame clones and drops some. The sample yields approximately 150,000 clones, roughly 80% seen once. The sequenced sample was peripheral blood. The receptors here all came from a woman older than 75 with acute or convalescent COVID-19.

The rearrangement joins TRBV7-2 to TRBJ1-5; D not certain. With 0 bases removed from V and 2 bases from J, the gap between germline ends came to 14 bases. Germline CDR1 is SGHTA and CDR2 is FQGNSA. The CDR3 is 17 amino acids. DNA of the CDR3: TGTGCCAGCAGCTTAGCTCTCTCCAGGCACGGCAATCAGCCCCAGCATTTT. It codes for CASSLALSRHGNQPQHF.

The genes are TRBV21-1 and TRBJ2-3; the D call TRBD2 from the table was never checked on the DNA. TRBV21-1 counts as a pseudogene. The CDR3 is 14 amino acids. The CDR3 DNA reads TGTGCCAGCAGGGGGGGACGGGGCACAGATACGCAGTATTTT. It encodes CASRGGRGTDTQYF.

J is TRBJ2-3 and V is TRBV5-6; TRBD1 aligns across 9 bases. CDR1 is SGHDT and CDR2 is YYEEEE in the germline V gene. After removal of 0 bases from V and 5 bases from J, the junction contained 4 bases not matched to a gene. The CDR3 sequence is 15 residues long. The DNA of the CDR3 is TGTGCCAGCAGCTTGGTACAGGGGGCGATAGATACGCAGTATTTT. Its translation is CASSLVQGAIDTQYF.

The chain couples TRBV19 to TRBJ2-6; D uncertain. This CDR3 comprises 14 residues. Germline values: CDR1 LNHDA, CDR2 SQIVND (reference sequence). Trimming removed 5 bases from V and 0 bases from J, with 5 bases in between. CDR3 loop: CASSASSGANVLTF. CDR3 nucleotide sequence: TGTGCCAGTAGTGCGAGCTCTGGGGCCAACGTCCTGACTTTC.

In nucleotides, the CDR3 is TGCGCCAGCAGCTTGGGCGGCAGGACTAGGCGATACAATGAGCAGTTCTTC. This codes for CASSLGGRTRRYNEQFF. The chain couples TRBV5-1 to TRBJ2-1, with 7 bases lining up with TRBD2. The CDR3 is made up of 17 amino acids. The V gene's germline CDR1 is SGHRS and CDR2 YFSETQ. The trim removed 0 bases at V and 4 bases at J, leaving 10 bases unmatched.

The chain couples TRBV7-6 to TRBJ2-1, with TRBD2 as a possible D gene (5 bases). The ends were cut back, 2 bases at V and 9 bases at J, with 14 bases in the middle. The CDR3 is 14 residues long. The germline V gene encodes CDR1 SGHVS and CDR2 FNYEAQ. CDR3 DNA: TGTGCCAGCAGCTTAAATCGCGGGTCATCTGAGCAGTTCTTC. It codes for CASSLNRGSSEQFF. The complete variable domain, with remaining parts taken from reference TRBV7-6 and TRBJ2-1, reads GAGVSQSPRYKVTKRGQDVALRCDPISGHVSLYWYRQALGQGPEFLTYFNYEAQQDKSGLPNDRFSAERPEGSISTLTIQRTEQRDSAMYRCASSLNRGSSEQFFGPGTRLTVL.

The chain employs TRBV19 and TRBJ1-1, with D possibly matching TRBD1 (5 bases). V was pared by 3 bases and J by 4 bases, with 18 bases between. Germline values: CDR1 LNHDA, CDR2 SQIVND (reference sequence). The CDR3 is 16 amino acids. CDR3 residues: CASSMAPGLSGTEAFF. CDR3 coding DNA: TGTGCCAGTAGTATGGCACCGGGACTTTCGGGCACTGAAGCTTTCTTT. The full variable domain, with the rest looked up from reference TRBV19 and TRBJ1-1, is DGGITQSPKYLFRKEGQNVTLSCEQNLNHDAMYWYRQDPGQGLRLIYYSQIVNDFQKGDIAEGYSVSREKKESFPLTVTSAQKNPTAFYLCASSMAPGLSGTEAFFGQGTRLTVV.

The chain links TRBV10-3 to TRBJ1-2; TRBD1 matches 7 bases. CDR1 and CDR2 (germline): ENHRY, SYGVKD. The CDR3 runs to 14 residues. V shed 6 bases and J 4 bases; nucleotides not matched to a gene: 8. CDR3 amino acids: CAIRGDRVIYGYTF. The DNA of the CDR3 is TGTGCCATCAGAGGCGACAGGGTTATCTATGGCTACACCTTC.